Reported below is one T cell receptor (beta chain). What it recognizes is unknown. Only in-frame clones appear in the TCRdb table, and some are missing; sequencing was by immunoSEQ multiplex PCR. Seen here are fewer than 40,000 clones, 89% observed once, and the top ten hold 3.3%. Trimming left V 2 bases short and J 0 bases short, with 23 bases between. The CDR3 contains 19 residues. Germline loops: CDR1 SGHDN, CDR2 FVKESK. The sample comes from a study of neoadjuvant nivolumab and ipilimumab in lung cancer. Overall study results and limits: Compared with tumor-adjacent uninvolved lung, resected tumors showed greater richness and clonality. Only two of four nivolumab-treated tumors gained richness and clonality by surgery. Pretherapy blood TCR richness correlated positively with resected tumor richness. TCR clonality did not significantly correlate with pathologic tumor regression.

Sequencing used peripheral blood, obtained before neoadjuvant nivolumab, alone or with ipilimumab. The source of this sequence is an adult with non-small cell lung cancer. This chain uses TRBV14 with TRBJ2-7; TRBD1 might be the D (5 bases). In DNA form, the CDR3 reads TGTGCCAGCAGCCAATATTGGGCGGCTGGGGCCTCCAGCTCCTACGAGCAGTACTTC. It yields the protein CASSQYWAAGASSSYEQYF.